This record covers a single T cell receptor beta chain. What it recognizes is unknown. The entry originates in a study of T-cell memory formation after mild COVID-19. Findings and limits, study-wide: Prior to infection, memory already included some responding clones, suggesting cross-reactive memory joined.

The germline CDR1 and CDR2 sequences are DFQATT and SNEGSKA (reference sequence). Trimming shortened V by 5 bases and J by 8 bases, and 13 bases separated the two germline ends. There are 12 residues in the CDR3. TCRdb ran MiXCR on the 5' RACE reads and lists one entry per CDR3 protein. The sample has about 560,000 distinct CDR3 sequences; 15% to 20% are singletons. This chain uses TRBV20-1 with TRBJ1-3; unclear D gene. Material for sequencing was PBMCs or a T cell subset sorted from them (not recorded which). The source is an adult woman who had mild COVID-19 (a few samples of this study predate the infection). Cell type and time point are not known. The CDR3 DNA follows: TGCAGTGCTCCGACGAGTGCAGACACCATATATTTT. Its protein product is CSAPTSADTIYF.